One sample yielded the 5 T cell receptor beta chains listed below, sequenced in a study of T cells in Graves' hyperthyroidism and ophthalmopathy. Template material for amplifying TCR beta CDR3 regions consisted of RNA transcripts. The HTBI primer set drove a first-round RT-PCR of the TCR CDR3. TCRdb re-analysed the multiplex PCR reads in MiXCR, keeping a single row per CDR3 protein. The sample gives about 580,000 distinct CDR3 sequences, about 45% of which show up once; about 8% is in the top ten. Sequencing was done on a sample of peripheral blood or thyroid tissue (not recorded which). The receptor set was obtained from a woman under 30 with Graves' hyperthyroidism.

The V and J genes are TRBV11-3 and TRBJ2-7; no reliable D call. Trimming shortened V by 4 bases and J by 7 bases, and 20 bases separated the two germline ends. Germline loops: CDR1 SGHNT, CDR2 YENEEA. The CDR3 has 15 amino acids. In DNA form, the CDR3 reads TGTGCCAGCAGCTCGGACCCGAGCTCCTACAATGAGCAGTACTTC. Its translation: CASSSDPSSYNEQYF.

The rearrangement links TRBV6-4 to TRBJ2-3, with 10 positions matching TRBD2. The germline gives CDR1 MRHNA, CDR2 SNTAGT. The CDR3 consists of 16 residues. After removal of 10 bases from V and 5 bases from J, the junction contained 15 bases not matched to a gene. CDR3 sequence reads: CATTTPPRTSGDTQYF. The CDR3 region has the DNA TGTGCCACCACCACCCCCCCGAGGACTAGCGGAGATACGCAGTATTTT.

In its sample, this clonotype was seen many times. The CDR3 DNA follows: TGTGCCAGTAGTCCACAGGGACCAGAGACCCAGTACTTC. Amino acids: CASSPQGPETQYF. V and J are TRBV19 and TRBJ2-5, with a tentative D call TRBD1 (6 bases). The CDR3 is 13 residues long. Germline V CDR1 and CDR2: LNHDA, SQIVND (reference sequence). Trimming left V 5 bases short and J 4 bases short, with 11 bases between. The whole variable domain, remainder taken from reference TRBV19 and TRBJ2-5, is DGGITQSPKYLFRKEGQNVTLSCEQNLNHDAMYWYRQDPGQGLRLIYYSQIVNDFQKGDIAEGYSVSREKKESFPLTVTSAQKNPTAFYLCASSPQGPETQYFGPGTRLLVL.

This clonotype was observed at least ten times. CDR3 in amino acids: CASSLRRSYEQYF. The CDR3 coding sequence is TGTGCCAGCAGCCTCCGACGGTCCTACGAGCAGTACTTC. This chain links TRBV14 with TRBJ2-7; D unresolved. The V and J ends lost 4 bases and 1 base respectively, with 8 bases between them. This CDR3 contains 13 residues. CDR1 is SGHDN, CDR2 FVKESK, per germline.

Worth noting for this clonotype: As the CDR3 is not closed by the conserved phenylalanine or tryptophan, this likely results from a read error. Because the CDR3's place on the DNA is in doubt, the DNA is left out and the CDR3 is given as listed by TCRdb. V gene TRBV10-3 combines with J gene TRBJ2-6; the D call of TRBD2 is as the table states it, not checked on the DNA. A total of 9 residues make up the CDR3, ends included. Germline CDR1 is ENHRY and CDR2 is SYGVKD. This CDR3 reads CAILDPATS.